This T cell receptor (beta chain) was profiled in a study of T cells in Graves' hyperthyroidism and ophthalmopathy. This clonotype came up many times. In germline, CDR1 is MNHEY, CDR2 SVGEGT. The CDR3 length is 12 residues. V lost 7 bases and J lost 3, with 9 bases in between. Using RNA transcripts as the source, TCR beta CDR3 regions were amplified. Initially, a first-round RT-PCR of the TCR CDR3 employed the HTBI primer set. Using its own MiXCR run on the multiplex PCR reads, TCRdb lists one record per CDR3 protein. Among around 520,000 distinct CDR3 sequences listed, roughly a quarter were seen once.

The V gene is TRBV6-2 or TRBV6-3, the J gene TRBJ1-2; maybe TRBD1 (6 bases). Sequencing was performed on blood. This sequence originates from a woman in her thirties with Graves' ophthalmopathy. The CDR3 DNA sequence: TGTGCCAGCAATCAGGGGTACTATGGCTACACCTTC. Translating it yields CASNQGYYGYTF.